This T cell receptor (beta chain) came from a study of T-cell reconstitution after alpha-beta-depleted transplantation in children. V shed 5 bases, J shed 9 bases, and the junction held 10 bases outside the gene matches. Germline CDR1 reads SEHNR; CDR2 reads FQNEAQ (reference sequence). There are 16 residues in the CDR3. TCRbeta library construction was performed incorporating unique molecular identifiers. Via MiXCR, TCRdb re-called the PCR reads, giving one row per CDR3 protein. Of fewer than 400,000 distinct CDR3 sequences listed, around 20% were seen once; the top ten hold 3.8%. The sequenced sample was PBMCs from the stem cell graft donor, obtained from the stem cell graft. The genes are TRBV7-9 and TRBJ2-1, with TRBD2 matching 13 bases. This TCR was sampled from a human donor who donated a stem cell graft to a child with acute myeloid leukemia. This CDR3 reads CASSHLLAGGPGEQFF. The CDR3 DNA reads as TGTGCCAGCAGCCACCTACTAGCGGGAGGGCCAGGTGAGCAGTTCTTC.